Sequencing of this T cell receptor (beta chain) was carried out in a study of T-cell memory formation after mild COVID-19. On the study more broadly: In these data, TCR clusters were largely donor specific.

This CDR3 has 14 residues. Germline V CDR1 and CDR2: LNHNV, YYDKDF (reference sequence). Trimming removed 4 bases at V and 0 bases at J, with 9 bases between. Points from the study as a whole: The second-wave clones peaking on day 37 were not confirmed as SARS-CoV-2-specific. The study detected some responding clones in pre-infection memory, suggesting cross-reactive memory joined.

In regard to this clonotype: Its target is not known.

TCRdb re-called the 5' RACE reads with MiXCR, one entry per CDR3 protein. The sample holds 150,000 to 200,000 distinct CDR3 sequences, about 18% seen once. The receptor's source is a young man who had mild COVID-19 (a few samples of this study predate the infection). Cell type and time point are not known. The chain is built from TRBV15 and TRBJ1-2; possibly TRBD1 for D (5 bases). The sample comprised PBMCs or a T cell subset sorted from them (not recorded which). The CDR3 DNA reads as TGTGCCACCAGCACCCTGACAGCTAACTATGGCTACACCTTC. This encodes CATSTLTANYGYTF.